Sequencing of this T cell receptor (beta chain) was carried out in a study of blood T cell repertoires in COVID-19. Study-wide background: Material from acute and convalescent COVID-19 was sourced from the United States, Italy and Spain. PBMCs, B-cell-depleted T cells, or T cells were the source of the cDNA or gDNA that made up the material.

Authors' analysis steps: How many nucleated cells were present was estimated from reference gene primer amplification. Profiled with immunoSEQ multiplex PCR; TCRdb holds only in-frame clones, not every one. V, J and clone size derive from that table, while D and trimming were established from the DNA sequence. The sample consists of fewer than 200,000 clones, about nine tenths of them appearing once. CDR3 length: 17 amino acids. V gave up 5 bases and J gave up 2 bases; unmatched junction bases: 10. Germline V gives CDR1 MDHEN, CDR2 SYDVKM. This clone appeared a few times. The chain links TRBV28 to TRBJ2-5, with 11 bases matching TRBD2. Sequencing used peripheral blood. The TCR originated in a man younger than 30 who had recovered from COVID-19. The CDR3 here is CASSPMVTSGEQETQYF. The DNA for the CDR3 is TGTGCCAGCAGTCCTATGGTGACTAGCGGGGAACAAGAGACCCAGTACTTC.